This passage covers 4 T cell receptor beta chains from one sample sequenced in a study of blood T cell repertoires in COVID-19. TCRdb's table, derived via immunoSEQ multiplex PCR, lists solely in-frame clones and lacks some. This sample yields tens of thousands of clones, of which just over 85% are seen a single time; less than 5% belongs to the top ten. The source material was peripheral blood. The source of these receptors is a man in his sixties with acute or convalescent COVID-19.

A remark on this clone: Other nucleotide sequences in the sample specify the same CDR3. The chain joins TRBV5-1 to TRBJ2-7; TRBD2 matches at 10 bases. CDR1 is SGHRS, CDR2 YFSETQ, per germline. The CDR3 extends over 15 amino acids. V was pared by 0 bases and J by 3 bases, with 3 bases of the junction left unmatched. This CDR3 is CASSLGLAGFYEQYF. The DNA of the CDR3 is TGCGCCAGCAGCTTGGGACTAGCGGGTTTCTACGAGCAGTACTTC.

V usage is TRBV9 and J usage is TRBJ2-7; D is perhaps TRBD2 (7 bases). V gave up 4 bases and J gave up 2 bases, with 16 bases separating them. This CDR3 has 15 residues. The germline gives CDR1 SGDLS, CDR2 YYNGEE. CDR3 sequence reads: CASSLGGDTTYEQYF. The CDR3 coding sequence is TGTGCCAGCAGCCTGGGGGGGGACACAACCTACGAGCAGTACTTC. Drawing the rest from reference TRBV9 and TRBJ2-7, the complete variable domain is DSGVTQTPKHLITATGQRVTLRCSPRSGDLSVYWYQQSLDQGLQFLIQYYNGEERAKGNILERFSAQQFPDLHSELNLSSLELGDSALYFCASSLGGDTTYEQYFGPGTRLTVT.

This chain connects TRBV20-1 to TRBJ1-6; D gene unclear. This CDR3 region has 14 residues. The V gene's germline CDR1 is DFQATT and CDR2 SNEGSKA (reference sequence). V was shortened by 3 bases and J by 7 bases, with 13 bases between the two germline ends. The CDR3 spells CSASGRRENSPLHF. The CDR3 nucleotides read TGCAGTGCTAGTGGACGGCGGGAGAATTCACCCCTCCACTTT.

The chain is built from TRBV28 and TRBJ2-7, with a weak D call TRBD1 (5 bases). V was cut by 7 bases and J by 3 bases, with 16 bases left in between. The CDR3 totals 14 residues. CDR1 is MDHEN and CDR2 is SYDVKM in the germline V gene. The CDR3 DNA sequence: TGTGCCAGCAAAGGGGCAGCGAGACACTACGAGCAGTACTTC. This gives the protein CASKGAARHYEQYF.